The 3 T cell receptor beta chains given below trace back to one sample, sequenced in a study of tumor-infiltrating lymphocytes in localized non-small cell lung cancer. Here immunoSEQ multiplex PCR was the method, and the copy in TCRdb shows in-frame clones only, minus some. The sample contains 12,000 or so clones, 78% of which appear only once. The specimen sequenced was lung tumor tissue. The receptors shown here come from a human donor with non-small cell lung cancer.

The CDR3, as DNA: TGTGCCAGAAGCTTGGAACGAGAGACAGATACGCAGTATTTT. Amino acid sequence: CARSLERETDTQYF. The chain couples TRBV5-3 to TRBJ2-3; D gene ambiguous. TRBV5-3 is classed as an ORF, of uncertain function. V dropped 0 bases and J dropped 3 bases, with 8 bases sitting between them. CDR3 length: 14 residues.

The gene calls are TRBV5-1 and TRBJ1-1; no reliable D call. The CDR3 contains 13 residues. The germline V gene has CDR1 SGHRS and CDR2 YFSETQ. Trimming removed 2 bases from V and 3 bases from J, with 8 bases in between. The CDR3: CASSFSKDTEAFF. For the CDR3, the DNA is TGCGCCAGCAGCTTTAGCAAGGACACTGAAGCTTTCTTT.

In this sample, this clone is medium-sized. Written as DNA, the CDR3 is TGTGCCAGTAGTTTCAACGCAGGGGGCGAGCAGTACTTC. As protein: CASSFNAGGEQYF. This chain uses TRBV19 with TRBJ2-7, with TRBD1 identical over 7 bases. Germline V gene lookup returns CDR1 LNHDA and CDR2 SQIVND (reference sequence). The V gene end was trimmed by 5 bases and the J gene end by 6 bases; junction bases not matched to a gene: 7. The CDR3 spans 13 residues.